This entry lists 16 T cell receptor beta chains sequenced from one sample in a study of PD-1 blockade in mismatch repair-deficient tumors. This table comes from immunoSEQ multiplex PCR, and its TCRdb copy is limited to in-frame clones, with some not included. The sample has some 120,000 clones, around 87% seen once. This material consisted of peripheral blood, taken 44 weeks after starting pembrolizumab. These receptors originate from an adult with mismatch repair-deficient cancer.

J is TRBJ2-1 and V is TRBV4-1; the match to TRBD1 covers 7 bases. The CDR3 is made up of 17 amino acids. V gave up 2 bases and J gave up 4 bases; unmatched junction bases: 11. In germline, CDR1 is MGHRA, CDR2 YSYEKL. CDR3 bases: TGCGCCAGCAGCCAATCCAAGGACAGGCGGATTTACAATGAGCAGTTCTTC. The encoded protein is CASSQSKDRRIYNEQFF.

V is TRBV7-9 and J is TRBJ1-2; TRBD1 aligns across 7 bases. The germline gives CDR1 SEHNR, CDR2 FQNEAQ (reference sequence). The CDR3 loop spans 15 amino acids. The junction had 6 bases not matched to a gene; V was cut back by 0 bases and J by 5 bases. In DNA form, the CDR3 reads TGTGCCAGCAGCTTAGCTATGGGGACAGAGTATGGCTACACCTTC. Residues: CASSLAMGTEYGYTF.

The chain joins TRBV27 to TRBJ2-3; D remains ambiguous. Trimming stripped 6 bases from V and 1 base from J, with 8 bases between. The CDR3 totals 13 residues. CDR1 and CDR2 (germline): MNHEY, SMNVEV (reference sequence). CDR3 loop: CASRRQGTDTQYF. In DNA, the CDR3 is TGTGCCAGCAGGCGCCAGGGCACAGATACGCAGTATTTT.

The CDR3 DNA follows: TGTGCCAGCATCTCGGACAGTACTTACAATGAGCAGTTCTTC. Amino acids: CASISDSTYNEQFF. V is TRBV28 and J is TRBJ2-1, with D possibly TRBD1 on 6 matching bases. The CDR3 contains 14 residues. Per the germline V gene, CDR1 is MDHEN and CDR2 is SYDVKM. V lost 7 bases to trimming and J lost 4 bases, with 14 bases between them. The complete variable domain, with remaining parts taken from reference TRBV28 and TRBJ2-1, reads DVKVTQSSRYLVKRTGEKVFLECVQDMDHENMFWYRQDPGLGLRLIYFSYDVKMKEKGDIPEGYSVSREKKERFSLILESASTNQTSMYLCASISDSTYNEQFFGPGTRLTVL.

This clone was detected only once. This sequence joins TRBV5-6 and TRBJ1-1; maybe TRBD1 (5 bases). In germline, CDR1 is SGHDT, CDR2 YYEEEE. The CDR3 is made up of 14 amino acids. The V gene lost 4 bases and the J gene lost 2 bases, with 12 bases spanning the gap. CDR3 sequence: CASSPGLANTEAFF. DNA of the CDR3: TGTGCCAGCAGCCCGGGACTTGCCAACACTGAAGCTTTCTTT. Filled out from reference TRBV5-6 and TRBJ1-1, the complete variable domain reads DAGVTQSPTHLIKTRGQQVTLRCSPKSGHDTVSWYQQALGQGPQFIFQYYEEEERQRGNFPDRFSGHQFPNYSSELNVNALLLGDSALYLCASSPGLANTEAFFGQGTRLTVV.

The rearrangement uses TRBV9 and TRBJ1-1, with 9 bases that match TRBD1. With V trimmed by 3 bases and J by 8 bases, 8 bases remained unmatched. The CDR3 loop spans 14 amino acids. Germline values: CDR1 SGDLS, CDR2 YYNGEE. CDR3 sequence reads: CASSARGTGSEAFF. CDR3 DNA sequence: TGTGCCAGCAGCGCCCGTGGGACAGGGTCCGAAGCTTTCTTT. The full variable domain, in which reference TRBV9 and TRBJ1-1 provide the parts outside the CDR3, is DSGVTQTPKHLITATGQRVTLRCSPRSGDLSVYWYQQSLDQGLQFLIQYYNGEERAKGNILERFSAQQFPDLHSELNLSSLELGDSALYFCASSARGTGSEAFFGQGTRLTVV.

The chain has TRBV27 and TRBJ2-7; D is possibly TRBD1 (6 bases). This CDR3 has 12 amino acids. Trimming cost V 3 bases and J 6 bases, with 9 bases left between them. Germline V lookup: CDR1 MNHEY, CDR2 SMNVEV (reference sequence). Here the CDR3 DNA reads TGTGCCAGCAGTTTGACCAGGGGCGAGCAGTACTTC. This gives the protein CASSLTRGEQYF.

The chain carries TRBV11-3 and TRBJ2-3; 8 bases align to TRBD2. There are 18 residues in the CDR3. With V trimmed by 0 bases and J by 3 bases, 11 bases remained unmatched. Germline V gives CDR1 SGHNT, CDR2 YENEEA. The CDR3 reads CASSLEQPGLVLTDTQYF. CDR3 sequence (DNA): TGTGCCAGCAGCTTAGAGCAACCGGGACTAGTTTTGACAGATACGCAGTATTTT.

The rearrangement uses TRBV7-9 and TRBJ2-1, with 12 bases fitting TRBD1. Germline values: CDR1 SEHNR, CDR2 FQNEAQ (reference sequence). This CDR3 has 15 amino acids. The J segment lost 9 bases and the V segment lost 0 bases, leaving 3 bases of the junction unmatched. This chain's CDR3 is CASSLARDRGLEQFF. The CDR3 nucleotides read TGTGCCAGCAGCTTAGCCCGGGACAGGGGGCTTGAGCAGTTCTTC.

The chain couples TRBV19 to TRBJ2-2, with 9 bases fitting TRBD1. The CDR3 is 14 residues long. J lost 5 bases, V lost 7 bases, and 5 bases had no gene match. Germline V lookup: CDR1 LNHDA, CDR2 SQIVND (reference sequence). The CDR3 DNA follows: TGTGCCAGTAACCCGACAGGGGGGACCGGGGAGCTGTTTTTT. Translating it yields CASNPTGGTGELFF.

V gene TRBV28 combines with J gene TRBJ1-1; the D gene is possibly TRBD1 (5 bases). Trimming took off 5 bases at V and 3 bases at J, with 13 bases between the two ends. This CDR3 is built from 14 residues. Looked up from germline, CDR1 is MDHEN and CDR2 is SYDVKM. CDR3 protein: CASSPIRGDTEAFF. For the CDR3, the DNA is TGTGCCAGCAGTCCTATAAGAGGGGACACTGAAGCTTTCTTT.

The V gene is TRBV19, the J gene TRBJ2-1; 9 positions agree with TRBD2. J lost 5 bases, V lost 2 bases, and 13 bases had no gene match. CDR1 and CDR2 from the germline V gene are LNHDA and SQIVND (reference sequence). The CDR3 runs to 18 residues. The CDR3 coding sequence is TGTGCCAGTAGTATAAAGCCGAGGGCGGGGGGGACCCACAATGAGCAGTTCTTC. Its translation is CASSIKPRAGGTHNEQFF.

The chain joins TRBV30 to TRBJ2-6; D perhaps matches TRBD2 (5 bases). The CDR3 covers 16 residues. Germline V gene sequence: CDR1 GTSNPN, CDR2 SVGIG (reference sequence). Between the trimmed V and J ends, which lost 2 bases and 1 base, there was a span of 12 bases. CDR3 nucleotides: TGTGCCTGGAGTCCCTCCGGACTTTCTGGGGCCAACGTCCTGACTTTC. Its translation: CAWSPSGLSGANVLTF. Full variable domain (rest looked up from reference TRBV30 and TRBJ2-6): SQTIHQWPATLVQPVGSPLSLECTVEGTSNPNLYWYRQAAGRGLQLLFYSVGIGQISSEVPQNLSASRPQDRQFILSSKKLLLSDSGFYLCAWSPSGLSGANVLTFGAGSRLTVL.

V usage is TRBV27 and J usage is TRBJ2-1, with D perhaps TRBD2 (6 bases). The CDR3 loop spans 15 amino acids. Germline loops: CDR1 MNHEY, CDR2 SMNVEV (reference sequence). V lost 0 bases and J lost 3, with 9 bases in between. CDR3 bases: TGTGCCAGCAGTTTATCGGGGGGAGACTACAATGAGCAGTTCTTC. It yields the protein CASSLSGGDYNEQFF.

The chain uses TRBV7-8 and TRBJ2-7, with 7 bases identical to TRBD1. Germline trimming cut 5 bases from V and 4 bases from J; bases unmatched to any gene: 8. Looked up from germline, CDR1 is SGHVS and CDR2 is FQNEAQ. The CDR3 runs 14 residues. The CDR3 coding sequence is TGTGCCAGCAGCCCGGGACAGTCACAATACGAGCAGTACTTC. This translates into CASSPGQSQYEQYF.

The chain has TRBV28 and TRBJ2-3, with unresolved D. Germline CDR1 and CDR2: MDHEN and SYDVKM. V lost 2 bases and J lost 2, with 11 bases in between. The CDR3 has 15 residues. CDR3 protein: CASSLSFGTTDTQYF. Written as DNA, the CDR3 is TGTGCCAGCAGTTTAAGTTTCGGAACCACAGATACGCAGTATTTT.